This TCR beta chain was sequenced during a study of regulatory T cells. The V gene lost 2 bases and the J gene lost 2 bases, with 14 bases spanning the gap. Germline assignment: CDR1 SGHTA and CDR2 FQGTGA. The length of the CDR3 is 16 residues. Study-level points and caveats: Hydrophobic residues at CDR3 positions 6 and 7 were enriched in conventional CD4+ T cells of CD3G-deficient patients.

Primers: 52 TRBV forward and 13 TRBJ reverse. The assay was immunoSEQ multiplex PCR, and TCRdb's table has in-frame clones only and misses some. Here the sample spans about 35,000 clones, approximately 89% being singletons. This clone was detected only a few times. The antigen is undetermined. The rearrangement uses TRBV7-3 and TRBJ2-3; TRBD2 is a possible D gene (6 bases). The origin of this receptor is a person between 18 and 35 years old with CD3G deficiency. The source material was conventional CD4+ T cells sorted from blood. The CDR3 reads CASSLDRGAPTDTQYF. In DNA form, the CDR3 reads TGTGCCAGCAGCTTAGATCGCGGGGCCCCCACAGATACGCAGTATTTT.